The entry that follows covers one T cell receptor (beta chain) sequence. Its antigen remains unknown. Time point in this sample: persistent/refractory GD, antithyroid drugs over 5 years with positive TRAb. From PBMCs, RNA was extracted and then used to make the TCR library. The data were taken from a study of regulatory T cells in long-lasting Graves disease. Study-wide results and limits: It was in persistent disease that TRBV28, TRBJ1-2 and TRBJ2-5 were favored.

The germline V gene encodes CDR1 SQVTM and CDR2 ANQGSEA. Trimming removed 4 bases at V and 8 bases at J, with 11 bases between. This CDR3 is 11 amino acids long. Arm-PCR of CDR3 regions with iRepertoire HTBI primers generated TCR beta libraries. One entry per CDR3 protein results from TCRdb running MiXCR on the multiplex PCR reads. Among approximately 690,000 distinct CDR3 sequences, approximately 29% were seen once, and the ten largest hold 35% to 55%. The sample in question was peripheral blood mononuclear cells (PBMCs), obtained when the disease was refractory, from a patient treated with antithyroid drugs. V is TRBV29-1 and J is TRBJ1-1, with D maybe TRBD1 (5 bases). This TCR was sampled from a female donor with Graves disease. CDR3 loop: CSVVSGNEAFF. The DNA for the CDR3 is TGCAGCGTTGTCTCAGGGAACGAAGCTTTCTTT.